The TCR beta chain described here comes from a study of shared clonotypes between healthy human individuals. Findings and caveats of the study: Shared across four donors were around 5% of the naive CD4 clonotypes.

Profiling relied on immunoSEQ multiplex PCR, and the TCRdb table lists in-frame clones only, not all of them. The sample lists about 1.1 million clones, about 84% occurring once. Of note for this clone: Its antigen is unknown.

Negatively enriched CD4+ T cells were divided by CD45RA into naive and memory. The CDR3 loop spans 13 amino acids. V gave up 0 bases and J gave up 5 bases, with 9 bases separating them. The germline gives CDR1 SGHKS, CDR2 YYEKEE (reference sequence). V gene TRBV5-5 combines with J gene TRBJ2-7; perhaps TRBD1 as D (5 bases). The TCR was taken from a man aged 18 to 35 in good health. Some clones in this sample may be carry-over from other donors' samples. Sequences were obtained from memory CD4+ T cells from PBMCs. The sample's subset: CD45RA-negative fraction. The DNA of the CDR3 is TGTGCCAGCAGCTTGGGGCCAGGGAACGAGCAGTACTTC. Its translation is CASSLGPGNEQYF. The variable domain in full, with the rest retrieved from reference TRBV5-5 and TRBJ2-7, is DAGVTQSPTHLIKTRGQQVTLRCSPISGHKSVSWYQQVLGQGPQFIFQYYEKEERGRGNFPDRFSARQFPNYSSELNVNALLLGDSALYLCASSLGPGNEQYFGPGTRLTVT.